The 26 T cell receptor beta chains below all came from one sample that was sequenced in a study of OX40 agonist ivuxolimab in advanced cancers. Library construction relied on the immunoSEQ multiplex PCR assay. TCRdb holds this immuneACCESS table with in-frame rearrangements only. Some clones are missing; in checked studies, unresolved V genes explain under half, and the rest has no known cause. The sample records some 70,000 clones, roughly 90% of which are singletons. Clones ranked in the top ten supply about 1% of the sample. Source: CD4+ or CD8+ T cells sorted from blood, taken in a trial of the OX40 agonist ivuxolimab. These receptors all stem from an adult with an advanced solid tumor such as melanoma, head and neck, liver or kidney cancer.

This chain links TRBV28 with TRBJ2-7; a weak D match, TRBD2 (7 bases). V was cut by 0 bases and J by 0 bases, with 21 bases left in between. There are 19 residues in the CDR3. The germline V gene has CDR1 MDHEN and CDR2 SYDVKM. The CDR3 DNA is TGTGCCAGCAGTTTATGGAGGGCGTCAGGGGAGGGTAGCTCCTACGAGCAGTACTTC. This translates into CASSLWRASGEGSSYEQYF.

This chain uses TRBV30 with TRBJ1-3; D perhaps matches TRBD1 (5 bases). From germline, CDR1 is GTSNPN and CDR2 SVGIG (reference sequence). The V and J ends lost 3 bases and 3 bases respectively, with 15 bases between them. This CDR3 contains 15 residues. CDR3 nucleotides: TGTGCCTGGAGGCAACCGGGACGCTTTGGAAACACCATATATTTT. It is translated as CAWRQPGRFGNTIYF. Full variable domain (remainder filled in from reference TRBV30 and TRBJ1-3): SQTIHQWPATLVQPVGSPLSLECTVEGTSNPNLYWYRQAAGRGLQLLFYSVGIGQISSEVPQNLSASRPQDRQFILSSKKLLLSDSGFYLCAWRQPGRFGNTIYFGEGSWLTVV.

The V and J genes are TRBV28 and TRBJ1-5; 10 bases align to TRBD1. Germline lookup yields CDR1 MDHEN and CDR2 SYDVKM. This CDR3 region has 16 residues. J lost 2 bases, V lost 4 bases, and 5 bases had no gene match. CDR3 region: CASSSPTGGRNQPQHF. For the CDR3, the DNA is TGTGCCAGCAGTTCCCCGACAGGGGGCCGCAATCAGCCCCAGCATTTT.

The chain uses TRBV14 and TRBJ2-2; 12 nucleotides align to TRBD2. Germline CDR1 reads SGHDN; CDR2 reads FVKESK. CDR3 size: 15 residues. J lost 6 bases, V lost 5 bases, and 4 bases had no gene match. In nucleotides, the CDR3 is TGTGCCAGCAGCACACTAGCGGGAGGCCCCGGGGAGCTGTTTTTT. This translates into CASSTLAGGPGELFF.

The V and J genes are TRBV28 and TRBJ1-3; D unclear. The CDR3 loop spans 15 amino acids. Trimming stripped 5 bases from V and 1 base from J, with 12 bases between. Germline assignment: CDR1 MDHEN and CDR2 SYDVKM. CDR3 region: CASSLWQTSGNTIYF. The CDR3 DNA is TGTGCCAGCAGTCTTTGGCAGACTTCTGGAAACACCATATATTTT. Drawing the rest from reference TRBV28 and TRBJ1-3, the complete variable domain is DVKVTQSSRYLVKRTGEKVFLECVQDMDHENMFWYRQDPGLGLRLIYFSYDVKMKEKGDIPEGYSVSREKKERFSLILESASTNQTSMYLCASSLWQTSGNTIYFGEGSWLTVV.

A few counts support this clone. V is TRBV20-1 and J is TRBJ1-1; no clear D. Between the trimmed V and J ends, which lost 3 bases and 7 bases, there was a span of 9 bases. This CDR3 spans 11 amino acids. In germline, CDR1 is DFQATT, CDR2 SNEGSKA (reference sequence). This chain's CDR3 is CSASRSFEAFF. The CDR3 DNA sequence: TGCAGTGCTAGTCGGTCGTTTGAAGCTTTCTTT.

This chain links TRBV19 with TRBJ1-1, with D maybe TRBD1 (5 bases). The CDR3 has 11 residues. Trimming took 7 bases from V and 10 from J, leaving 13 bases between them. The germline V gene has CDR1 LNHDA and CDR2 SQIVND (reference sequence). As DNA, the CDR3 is TGTGCCAGTACGAGCAGGGCAGCAGCTTTCTTT. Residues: CASTSRAAAFF.

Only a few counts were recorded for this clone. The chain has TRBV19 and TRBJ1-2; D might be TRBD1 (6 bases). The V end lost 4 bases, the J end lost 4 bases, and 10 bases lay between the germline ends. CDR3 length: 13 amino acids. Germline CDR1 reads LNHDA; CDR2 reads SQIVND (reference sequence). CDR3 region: CASSTTGFYGYTF. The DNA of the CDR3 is TGTGCCAGTAGTACAACAGGGTTCTATGGCTACACCTTC. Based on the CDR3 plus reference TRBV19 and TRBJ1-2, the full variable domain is DGGITQSPKYLFRKEGQNVTLSCEQNLNHDAMYWYRQDPGQGLRLIYYSQIVNDFQKGDIAEGYSVSREKKESFPLTVTSAQKNPTAFYLCASSTTGFYGYTFGSGTRLTVV.

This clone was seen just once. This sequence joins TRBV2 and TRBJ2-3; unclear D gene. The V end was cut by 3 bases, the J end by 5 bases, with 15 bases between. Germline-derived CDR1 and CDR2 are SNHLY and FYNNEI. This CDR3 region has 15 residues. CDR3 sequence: CASSDDSVGLDTQYF. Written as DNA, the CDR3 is TGTGCCAGCAGTGATGATTCAGTGGGTTTAGATACGCAGTATTTT.

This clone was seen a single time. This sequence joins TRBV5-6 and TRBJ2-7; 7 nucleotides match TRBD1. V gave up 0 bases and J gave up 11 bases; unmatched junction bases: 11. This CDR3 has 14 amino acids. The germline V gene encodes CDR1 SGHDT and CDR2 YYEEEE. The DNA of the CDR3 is TGTGCCAGCAGCTTGGTGACAGGGATGGGGTCGGAGTACTTC. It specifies CASSLVTGMGSEYF. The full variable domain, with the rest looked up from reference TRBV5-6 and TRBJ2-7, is DAGVTQSPTHLIKTRGQQVTLRCSPKSGHDTVSWYQQALGQGPQFIFQYYEEEERQRGNFPDRFSGHQFPNYSSELNVNALLLGDSALYLCASSLVTGMGSEYFGPGTRLTVT.

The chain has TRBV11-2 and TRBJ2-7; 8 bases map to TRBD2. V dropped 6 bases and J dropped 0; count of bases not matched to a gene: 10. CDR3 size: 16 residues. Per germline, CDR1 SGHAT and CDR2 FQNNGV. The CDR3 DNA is TGTGCCAGCAGTCCAAAGGGCCGGGAGGGCTCCTACGAGCAGTACTTC. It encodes CASSPKGREGSYEQYF.

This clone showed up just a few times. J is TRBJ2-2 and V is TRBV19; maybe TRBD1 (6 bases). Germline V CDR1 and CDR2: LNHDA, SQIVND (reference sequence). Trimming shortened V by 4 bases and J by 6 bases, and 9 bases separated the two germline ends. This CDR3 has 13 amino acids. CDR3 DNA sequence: TGTGCCAGTAGTAGGGGGCGTTCCGGGGAGCTGTTTTTT. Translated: CASSRGRSGELFF. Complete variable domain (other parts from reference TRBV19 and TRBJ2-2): DGGITQSPKYLFRKEGQNVTLSCEQNLNHDAMYWYRQDPGQGLRLIYYSQIVNDFQKGDIAEGYSVSREKKESFPLTVTSAQKNPTAFYLCASSRGRSGELFFGEGSRLTVL.

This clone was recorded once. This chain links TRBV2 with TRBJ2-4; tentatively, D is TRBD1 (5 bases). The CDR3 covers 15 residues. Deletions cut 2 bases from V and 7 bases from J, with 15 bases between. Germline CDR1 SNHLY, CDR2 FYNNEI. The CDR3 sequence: CASSEYQGARNIQYF. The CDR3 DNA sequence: TGTGCCAGCAGTGAATACCAGGGTGCCAGGAACATTCAGTACTTC.

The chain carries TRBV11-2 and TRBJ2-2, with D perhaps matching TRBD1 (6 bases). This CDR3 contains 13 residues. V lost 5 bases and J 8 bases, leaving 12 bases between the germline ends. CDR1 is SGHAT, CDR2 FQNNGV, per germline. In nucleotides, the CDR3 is TGTGCCAGCAGCCCCCTTAGGGGGGGGGAGCTGTTTTTT. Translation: CASSPLRGGELFF.

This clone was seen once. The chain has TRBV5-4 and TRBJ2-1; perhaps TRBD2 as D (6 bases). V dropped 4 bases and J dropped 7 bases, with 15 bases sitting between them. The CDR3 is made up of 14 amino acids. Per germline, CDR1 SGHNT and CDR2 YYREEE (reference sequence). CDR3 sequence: CASSRSGRPNEQFF. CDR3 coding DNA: TGTGCCAGCAGCCGAAGCGGGCGACCGAATGAGCAGTTCTTC.

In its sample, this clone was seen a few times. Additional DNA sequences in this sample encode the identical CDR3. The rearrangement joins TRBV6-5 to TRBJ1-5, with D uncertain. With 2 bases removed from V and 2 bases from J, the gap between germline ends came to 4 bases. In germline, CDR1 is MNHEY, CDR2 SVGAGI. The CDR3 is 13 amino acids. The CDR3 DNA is TGTGCCAGCAGTTACAGGGGCAATCAGCCCCAGCATTTT. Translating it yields CASSYRGNQPQHF.

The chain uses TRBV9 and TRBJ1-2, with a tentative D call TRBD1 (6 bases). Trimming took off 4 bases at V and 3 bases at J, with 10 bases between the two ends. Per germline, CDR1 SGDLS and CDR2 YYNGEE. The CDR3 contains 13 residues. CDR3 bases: TGTGCCAGCAGCCCAGAGGGGGACTATGGCTACACCTTC. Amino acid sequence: CASSPEGDYGYTF.

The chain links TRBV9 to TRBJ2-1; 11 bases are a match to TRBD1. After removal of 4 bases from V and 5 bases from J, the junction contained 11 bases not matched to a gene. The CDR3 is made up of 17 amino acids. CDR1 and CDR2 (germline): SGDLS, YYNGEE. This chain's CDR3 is CASSPRTPGQGDNEQFF. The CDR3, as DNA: TGTGCCAGCAGCCCCAGGACCCCGGGACAGGGGGACAATGAGCAGTTCTTC. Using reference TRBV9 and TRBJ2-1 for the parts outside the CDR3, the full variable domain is DSGVTQTPKHLITATGQRVTLRCSPRSGDLSVYWYQQSLDQGLQFLIQYYNGEERAKGNILERFSAQQFPDLHSELNLSSLELGDSALYFCASSPRTPGQGDNEQFFGPGTRLTVL.

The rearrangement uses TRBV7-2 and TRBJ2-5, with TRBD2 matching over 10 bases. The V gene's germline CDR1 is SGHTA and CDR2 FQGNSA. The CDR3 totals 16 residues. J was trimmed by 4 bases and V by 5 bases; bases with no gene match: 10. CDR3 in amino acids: CASSPPGLAGVETQYF. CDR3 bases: TGTGCCAGCAGCCCCCCCGGTCTAGCGGGGGTAGAGACCCAGTACTTC.

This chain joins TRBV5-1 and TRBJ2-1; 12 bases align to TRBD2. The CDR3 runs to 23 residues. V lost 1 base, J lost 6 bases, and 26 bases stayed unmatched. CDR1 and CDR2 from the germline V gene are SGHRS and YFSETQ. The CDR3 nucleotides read TGCGCCAGCAGCTTGAGACGAGGGTTTGGGGTGACTAGCGGGAGACCAGTAGGCAATGAGCAGTTCTTC. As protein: CASSLRRGFGVTSGRPVGNEQFF.

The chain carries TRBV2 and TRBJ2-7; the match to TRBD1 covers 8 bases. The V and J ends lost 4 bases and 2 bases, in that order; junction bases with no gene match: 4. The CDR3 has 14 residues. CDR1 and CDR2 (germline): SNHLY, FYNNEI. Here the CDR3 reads CASSGQGSTYEQYF. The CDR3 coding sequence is TGTGCCAGCAGTGGACAGGGGTCAACCTACGAGCAGTACTTC. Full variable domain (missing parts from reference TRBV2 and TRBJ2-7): EPEVTQTPSHQVTQMGQEVILRCVPISNHLYFYWYRQILGQKVEFLVSFYNNEISEKSEIFDDQFSVERPDGSNFTLKIRSTKLEDSAMYFCASSGQGSTYEQYFGPGTRLTVT.

CDR3 nucleotides: TGTGCCAGCAGTGAATACCGGACAGCCGAAGAGACCCAGTACTTC. This gives the protein CASSEYRTAEETQYF. This chain connects TRBV6-1 to TRBJ2-5; weak D call: TRBD1 (6 bases). The CDR3 spans 15 residues. V was clipped by 2 bases and J by 3 bases, with 13 bases between them. The germline V gene has CDR1 MNHNS and CDR2 SASEGT.

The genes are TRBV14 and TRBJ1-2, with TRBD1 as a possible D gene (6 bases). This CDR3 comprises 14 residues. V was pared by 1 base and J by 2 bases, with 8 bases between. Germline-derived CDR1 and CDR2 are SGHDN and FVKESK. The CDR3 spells CASSQGGTNYGYTF. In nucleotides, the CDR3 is TGTGCCAGCAGCCAAGGCGGGACAAACTATGGCTACACCTTC.

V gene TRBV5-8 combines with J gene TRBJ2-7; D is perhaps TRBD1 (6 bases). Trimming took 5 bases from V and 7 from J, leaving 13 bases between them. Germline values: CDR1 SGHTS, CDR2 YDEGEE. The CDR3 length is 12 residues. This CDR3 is CASSYTGIEQYF. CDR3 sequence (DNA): TGTGCCAGCAGTTACACAGGGATAGAGCAGTACTTC.

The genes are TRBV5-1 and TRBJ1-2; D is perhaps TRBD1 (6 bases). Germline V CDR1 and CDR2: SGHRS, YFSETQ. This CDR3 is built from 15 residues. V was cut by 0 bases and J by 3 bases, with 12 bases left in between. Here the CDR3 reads CASSLAGGGYYGYTF. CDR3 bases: TGCGCCAGCAGCTTGGCCGGGGGCGGGTACTATGGCTACACCTTC.

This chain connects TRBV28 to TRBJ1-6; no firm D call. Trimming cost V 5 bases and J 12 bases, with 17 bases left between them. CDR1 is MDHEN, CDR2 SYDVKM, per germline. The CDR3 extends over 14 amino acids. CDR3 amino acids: CASSPRGRNGPLHF. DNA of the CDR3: TGTGCCAGCAGTCCCCGAGGACGGAACGGACCCCTCCACTTT.